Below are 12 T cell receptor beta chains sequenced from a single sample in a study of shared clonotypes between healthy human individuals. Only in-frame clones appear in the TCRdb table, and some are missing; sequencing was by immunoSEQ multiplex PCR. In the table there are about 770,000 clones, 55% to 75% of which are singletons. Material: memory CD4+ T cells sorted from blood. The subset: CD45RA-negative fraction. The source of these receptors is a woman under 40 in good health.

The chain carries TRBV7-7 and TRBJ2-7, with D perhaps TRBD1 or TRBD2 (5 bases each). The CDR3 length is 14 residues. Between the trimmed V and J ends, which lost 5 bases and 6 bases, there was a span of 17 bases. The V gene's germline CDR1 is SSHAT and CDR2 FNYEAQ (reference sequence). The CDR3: CASSRDGQWGEQYF. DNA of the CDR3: TGTGCCAGCAGCCGGGACGGCCAGTGGGGCGAGCAGTACTTC.

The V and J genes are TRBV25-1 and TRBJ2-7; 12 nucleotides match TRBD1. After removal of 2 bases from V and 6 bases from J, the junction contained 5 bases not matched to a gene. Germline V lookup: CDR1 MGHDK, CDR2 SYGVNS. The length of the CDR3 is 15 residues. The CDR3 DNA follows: TGTGCCAGCAGTGAAGGGGACAGGGGGCTAGGCGAGCAGTACTTC. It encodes CASSEGDRGLGEQYF.

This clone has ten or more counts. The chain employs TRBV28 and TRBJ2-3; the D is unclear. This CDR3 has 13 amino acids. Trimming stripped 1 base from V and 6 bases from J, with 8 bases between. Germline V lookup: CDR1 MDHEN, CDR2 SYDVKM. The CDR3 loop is CASSLYRSDTQYF. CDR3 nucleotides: TGTGCCAGCAGTTTATATCGAAGTGATACGCAGTATTTT. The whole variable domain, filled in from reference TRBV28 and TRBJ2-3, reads DVKVTQSSRYLVKRTGEKVFLECVQDMDHENMFWYRQDPGLGLRLIYFSYDVKMKEKGDIPEGYSVSREKKERFSLILESASTNQTSMYLCASSLYRSDTQYFGPGTRLTVL.

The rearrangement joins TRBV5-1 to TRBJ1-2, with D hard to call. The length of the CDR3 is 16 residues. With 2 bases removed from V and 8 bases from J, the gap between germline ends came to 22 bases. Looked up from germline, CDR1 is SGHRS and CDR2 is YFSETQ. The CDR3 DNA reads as TGCGCCAGCAGCTTATCGGGCCTCACCCCGGATGGAGGCTACACCTTC. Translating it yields CASSLSGLTPDGGYTF.

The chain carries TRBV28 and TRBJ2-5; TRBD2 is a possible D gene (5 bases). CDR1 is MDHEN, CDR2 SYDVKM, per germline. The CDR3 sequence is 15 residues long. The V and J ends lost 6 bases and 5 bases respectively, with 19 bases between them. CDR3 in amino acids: CASRPATGRGETQYF. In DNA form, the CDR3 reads TGTGCCAGCAGACCCGCAACGGGTCGAGGGGAGACCCAGTACTTC.

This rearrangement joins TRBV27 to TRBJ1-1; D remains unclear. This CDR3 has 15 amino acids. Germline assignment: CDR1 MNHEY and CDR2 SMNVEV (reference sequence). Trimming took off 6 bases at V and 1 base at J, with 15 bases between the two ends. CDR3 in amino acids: CASSLLGWANTEAFF. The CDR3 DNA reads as TGTGCCAGCAGCCTCTTAGGTTGGGCGAACACTGAAGCTTTCTTT.

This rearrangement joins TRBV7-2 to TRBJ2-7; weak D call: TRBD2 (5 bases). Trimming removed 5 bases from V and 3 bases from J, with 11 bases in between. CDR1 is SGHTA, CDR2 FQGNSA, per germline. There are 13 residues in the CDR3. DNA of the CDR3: TGTGCCAGCAGCCGGGGATCGAACTACGAGCAGTACTTC. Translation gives CASSRGSNYEQYF. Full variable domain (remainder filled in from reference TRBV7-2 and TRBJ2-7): GAGVSQSPSNKVTEKGKDVELRCDPISGHTALYWYRQSLGQGLEFLIYFQGNSAPDKSGLPSDRFSAERTGGSVSTLTIQRTQQEDSAVYLCASSRGSNYEQYFGPGTRLTVT.

The CDR3 sequence is CASSGTTSRSRIQYF. For the CDR3, the DNA is TGTGCCAGCAGTGGGACAACTAGCCGGAGTAGGATTCAGTACTTC. The chain employs TRBV2 and TRBJ2-4, with D perhaps TRBD2 (6 bases). The CDR3 length is 15 residues. V lost 4 bases and J 10 bases, leaving 20 bases between the germline ends. CDR1 and CDR2 (germline): SNHLY, FYNNEI.

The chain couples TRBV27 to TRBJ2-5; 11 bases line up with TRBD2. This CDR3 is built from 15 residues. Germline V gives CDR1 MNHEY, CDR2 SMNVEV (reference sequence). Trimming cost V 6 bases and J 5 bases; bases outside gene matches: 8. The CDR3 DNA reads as TGTGCCAGCAGCCGCGGGACTAGCGGAGGCGAGACCCAGTACTTC. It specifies CASSRGTSGGETQYF.

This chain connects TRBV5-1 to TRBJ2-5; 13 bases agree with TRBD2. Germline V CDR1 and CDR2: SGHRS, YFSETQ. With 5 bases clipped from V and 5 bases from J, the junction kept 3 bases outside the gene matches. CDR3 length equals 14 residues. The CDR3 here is CASRGLAGVETQYF. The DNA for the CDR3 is TGCGCCAGCAGAGGACTAGCGGGAGTGGAGACCCAGTACTTC.

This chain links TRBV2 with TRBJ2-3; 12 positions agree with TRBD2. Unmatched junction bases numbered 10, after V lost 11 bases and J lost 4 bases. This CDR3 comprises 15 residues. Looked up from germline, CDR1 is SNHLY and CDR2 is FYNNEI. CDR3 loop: CAGRETSGGSDTQYF. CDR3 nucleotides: TGTGCCGGACGGGAGACTAGCGGGGGCTCAGATACGCAGTATTTT.

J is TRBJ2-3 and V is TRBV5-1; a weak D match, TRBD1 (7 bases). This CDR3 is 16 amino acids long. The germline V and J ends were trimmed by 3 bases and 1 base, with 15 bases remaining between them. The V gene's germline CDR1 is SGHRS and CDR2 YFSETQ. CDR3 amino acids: CASSSRQGGGTDTQYF. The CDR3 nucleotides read TGCGCCAGCAGCTCCAGACAGGGCGGGGGCACAGATACGCAGTATTTT.